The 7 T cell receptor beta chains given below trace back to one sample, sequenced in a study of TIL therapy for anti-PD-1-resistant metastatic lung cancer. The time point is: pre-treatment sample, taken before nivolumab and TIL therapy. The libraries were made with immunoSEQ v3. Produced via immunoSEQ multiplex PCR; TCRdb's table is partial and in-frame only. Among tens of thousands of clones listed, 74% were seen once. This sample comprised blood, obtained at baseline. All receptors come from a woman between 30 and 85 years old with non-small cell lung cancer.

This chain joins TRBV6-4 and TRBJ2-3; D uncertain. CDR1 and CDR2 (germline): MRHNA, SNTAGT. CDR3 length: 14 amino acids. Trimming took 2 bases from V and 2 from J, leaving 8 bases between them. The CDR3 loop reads CASSDGMDTDTQYF. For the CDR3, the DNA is TGTGCCAGCAGTGACGGGATGGACACAGATACGCAGTATTTT.

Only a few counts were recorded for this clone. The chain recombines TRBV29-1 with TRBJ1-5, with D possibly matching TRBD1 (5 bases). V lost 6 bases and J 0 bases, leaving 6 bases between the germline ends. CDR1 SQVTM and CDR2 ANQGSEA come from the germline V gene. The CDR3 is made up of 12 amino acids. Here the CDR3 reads CSVGLSNQPQHF. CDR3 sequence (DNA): TGCAGCGTGGGGCTTAGCAATCAGCCCCAGCATTTT.

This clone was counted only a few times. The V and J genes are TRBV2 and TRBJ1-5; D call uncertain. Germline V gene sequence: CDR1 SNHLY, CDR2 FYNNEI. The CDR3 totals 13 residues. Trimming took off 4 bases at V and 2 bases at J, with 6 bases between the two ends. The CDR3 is CASSGEGNQPQHF. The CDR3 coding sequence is TGTGCCAGCAGTGGTGAGGGCAATCAGCCCCAGCATTTT.

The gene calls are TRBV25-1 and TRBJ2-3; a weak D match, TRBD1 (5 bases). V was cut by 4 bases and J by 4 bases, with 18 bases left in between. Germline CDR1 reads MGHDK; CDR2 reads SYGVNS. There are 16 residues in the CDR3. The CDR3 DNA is TGTGCCAGCAGTGGTACAGGAGCAGGGAAACCAGATACGCAGTATTTT. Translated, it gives CASSGTGAGKPDTQYF.

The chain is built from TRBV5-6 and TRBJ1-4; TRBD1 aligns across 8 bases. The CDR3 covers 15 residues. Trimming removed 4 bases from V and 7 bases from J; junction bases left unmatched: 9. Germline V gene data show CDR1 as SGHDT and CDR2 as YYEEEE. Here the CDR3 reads CASSLQGAAGEKLFF. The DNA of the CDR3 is TGTGCCAGCAGCCTCCAGGGGGCGGCAGGTGAAAAACTGTTTTTT.

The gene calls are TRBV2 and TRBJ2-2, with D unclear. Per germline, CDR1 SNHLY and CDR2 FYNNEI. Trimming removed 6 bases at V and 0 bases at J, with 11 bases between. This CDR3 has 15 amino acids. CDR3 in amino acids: CASRETFANTGELFF. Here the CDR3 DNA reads TGTGCCAGCAGAGAAACGTTCGCGAACACCGGGGAGCTGTTTTTT.

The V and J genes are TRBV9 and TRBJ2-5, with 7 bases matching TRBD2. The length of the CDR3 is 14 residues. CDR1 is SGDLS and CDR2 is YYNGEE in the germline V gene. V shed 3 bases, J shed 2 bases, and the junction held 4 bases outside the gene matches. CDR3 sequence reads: CASSASSGQETQYF. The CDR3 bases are TGTGCCAGCAGCGCGTCTAGCGGACAAGAGACCCAGTACTTC.